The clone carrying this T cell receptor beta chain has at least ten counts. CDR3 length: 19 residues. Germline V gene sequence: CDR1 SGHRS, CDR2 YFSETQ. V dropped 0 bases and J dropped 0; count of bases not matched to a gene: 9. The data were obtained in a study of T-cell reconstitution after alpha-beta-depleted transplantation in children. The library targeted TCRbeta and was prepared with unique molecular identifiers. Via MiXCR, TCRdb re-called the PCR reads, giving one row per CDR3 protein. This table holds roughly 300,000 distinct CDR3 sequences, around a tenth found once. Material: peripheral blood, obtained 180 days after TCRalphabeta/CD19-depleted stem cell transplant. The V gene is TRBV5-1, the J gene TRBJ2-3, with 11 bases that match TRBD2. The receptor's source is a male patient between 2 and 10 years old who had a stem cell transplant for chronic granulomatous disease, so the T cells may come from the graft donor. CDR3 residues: CASSLGLAGGFSSTDTQYF. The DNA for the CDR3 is TGCGCCAGCAGCTTGGGGCTAGCGGGAGGATTCTCTAGCACAGATACGCAGTATTTT.